This T cell receptor beta chain comes out of a study of blood T cell repertoires in COVID-19. Study information: COVID-19 samples collected from the United States, Italy and Spain covered acute and convalescent phases.

Germline assignment: CDR1 SNHLY and CDR2 FYNNEI. The CDR3 extends over 15 amino acids. J gave up 0 bases and V 6 bases, and 6 bases lay outside the gene matches. Libraries were prepared by immunoSEQ multiplex PCR; TCRdb keeps only in-frame clonotypes and omits some of them. The sample comprises more than 250,000 clones, 80% to 90% of which are singletons, and roughly 1.1% rests with the top ten. The sequence was obtained from a woman aged 50 to 60 with acute or convalescent COVID-19. What was sequenced was peripheral blood. This chain links TRBV2 with TRBJ2-3; TRBD2 matches 7 bases. CDR3 DNA: TGTGCCAGCAGGGCTAGCGGAGCTAGCACAGATACGCAGTATTTT. This codes for CASRASGASTDTQYF.